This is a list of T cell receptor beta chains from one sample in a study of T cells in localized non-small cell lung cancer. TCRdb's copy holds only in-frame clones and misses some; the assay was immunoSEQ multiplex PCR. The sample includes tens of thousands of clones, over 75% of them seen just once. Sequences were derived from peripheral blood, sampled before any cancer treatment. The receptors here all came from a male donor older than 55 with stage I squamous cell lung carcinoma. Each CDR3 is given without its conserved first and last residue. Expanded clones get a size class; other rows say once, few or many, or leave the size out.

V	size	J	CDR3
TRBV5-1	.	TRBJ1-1	ASSLRTGQANTEAF
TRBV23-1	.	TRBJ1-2	ASNGGQRGYT
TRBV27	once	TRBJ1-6	ASSLSGLDGANSPLH
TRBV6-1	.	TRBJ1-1	ASTDYTEAF
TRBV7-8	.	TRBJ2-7	ASSLAGTYEQY
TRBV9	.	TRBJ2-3	ASSVAEGKRTDTQY
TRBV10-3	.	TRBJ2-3	AISEGGSATDTQY
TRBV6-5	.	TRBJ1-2	ASSEGPRNGYT
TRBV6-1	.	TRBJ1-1	ASSVTLTATEAF
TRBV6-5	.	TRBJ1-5	AYQPGDVGNQPQH
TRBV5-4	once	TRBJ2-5	ASSLAGGPETQY
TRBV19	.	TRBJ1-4	ASKIGQARNEKLF
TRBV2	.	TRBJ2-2	ASKQGHPGELF
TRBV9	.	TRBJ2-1	ASSVTVAGEKQF
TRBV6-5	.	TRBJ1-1	ASSLTEKGMNTEAF
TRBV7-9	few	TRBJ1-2	ASSSLQGYGYT
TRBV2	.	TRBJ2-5	ASTWDREAAQY
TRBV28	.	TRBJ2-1	ASSFGPGTGGDFYNEQF
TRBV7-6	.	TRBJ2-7	ASSLGNRVEQY
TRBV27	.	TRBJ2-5	ASSPGPVQETQY
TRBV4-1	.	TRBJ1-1	ASSRGQGAAAEAF
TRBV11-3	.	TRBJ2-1	ASSRTSEQPYNEQF
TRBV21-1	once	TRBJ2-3	ASPGRGGGASTDTQY
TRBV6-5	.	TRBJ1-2	ASSYSDRESGYT
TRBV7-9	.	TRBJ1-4	AKISNEKLF
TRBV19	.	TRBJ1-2	ASSGGAYGYT
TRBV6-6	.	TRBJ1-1	ASSSDRRNTEAF
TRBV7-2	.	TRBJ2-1	ASSLDLAALGSYNEQF
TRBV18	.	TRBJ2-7	ASSRRQGIYEQY
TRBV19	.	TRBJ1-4	ASSTVDEKLF
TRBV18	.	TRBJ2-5	ASSPSTHRVETQY
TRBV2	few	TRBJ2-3	ASGGGVLTDTQY
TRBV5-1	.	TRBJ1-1	ASSPKGGSEAF
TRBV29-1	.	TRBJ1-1	SVVRQGTLTEAF
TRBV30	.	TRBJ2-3	AWSRGTDTQY
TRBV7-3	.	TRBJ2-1	ASSLGLGGGPLF
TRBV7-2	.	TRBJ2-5	ASSLARLAGEETQY
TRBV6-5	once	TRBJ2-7	ATNRDSPYEQY
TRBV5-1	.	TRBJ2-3	ASSLGLAGSPGAADTQY
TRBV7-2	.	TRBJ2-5	ASSKLGQGIGGETQY
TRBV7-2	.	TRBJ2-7	ASSPSGSNDEQY
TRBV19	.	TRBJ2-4	ASTPPGQGFQNIQY
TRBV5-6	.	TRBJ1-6	ASSLASGSENSPLH